A single sample gave rise to the 14 T cell receptor beta chains below, sequenced in a study of regulatory T cells in long-lasting Graves disease. CDR3-region Arm-PCR and iRepertoire HTBI primers produced the TCR beta libraries. MiXCR was run by TCRdb on the multiplex PCR reads, yielding one entry per CDR3 protein. The sample records approximately 230,000 distinct CDR3 sequences, 15% to 20% being singletons. Time point defined: newly diagnosed GD, antithyroid drugs for less than 3 months. The TCR library used RNA extracted from PBMCs. The sequencing used peripheral blood mononuclear cells (PBMCs), collected at new diagnosis, from a patient treated with antithyroid drugs. The source of these receptors is a female donor with Graves disease.

This clonotype was detected many times. This rearrangement joins TRBV11-3 to TRBJ2-1; TRBD1 matches at 7 bases. V was clipped by 5 bases and J by 7 bases; unmatched bases: 5. CDR3 size: 13 residues. Germline CDR1 is SGHNT and CDR2 is YENEEA. The CDR3 sequence is CASSLTGSNEQFF. CDR3 nucleotide sequence: TGTGCCAGCAGCCTGACAGGGAGTAATGAGCAGTTCTTC.

There are many counts of this clonotype. The CDR3 protein is CASSPGVAGGLGGWNTQYF. The CDR3 DNA reads TGTGCCAGCAGCCCAGGGGTAGCGGGAGGACTCGGGGGATGGAATACGCAGTATTTT. The chain employs TRBV13 and TRBJ2-3; 10 nucleotides align to TRBD2. Looked up from germline, CDR1 is PRHDT and CDR2 is FYEKMQ (reference sequence). The CDR3 is made up of 19 amino acids. After removal of 5 bases from V and 7 bases from J, the junction contained 21 bases not matched to a gene.

This clonotype has ten or more counts. The genes are TRBV12-3 or TRBV12-4 and TRBJ1-5; 10 nucleotides line up with TRBD1. The junction had 3 bases not matched to a gene; V was cut back by 7 bases and J by 0 bases. This CDR3 is built from 15 residues. The chain's CDR3 is CASTRTGGSNQPQHF. The CDR3 bases are TGTGCCAGCACCCGGACAGGGGGTAGCAATCAGCCCCAGCATTTT.

This rearrangement joins TRBV6-4 to TRBJ2-6; D possibly corresponds to TRBD1 (5 bases). The germline V gene encodes CDR1 MRHNA and CDR2 SNTAGT. V lost 3 bases, J lost 1 base, and 10 bases lay in between. CDR3 length equals 16 residues. The CDR3 loop is CASSEGSGSGANVLTF. In nucleotides, the CDR3 is TGTGCCAGCAGTGAAGGATCAGGGTCTGGGGCCAACGTCCTGACTTTC.

This clonotype came up many times. The V and J genes are TRBV19 and TRBJ1-1; 7 bases fit TRBD1. The CDR3 extends over 17 amino acids. Per germline, CDR1 LNHDA and CDR2 SQIVND (reference sequence). Losses at the gene ends were 1 base for V and 3 bases for J; bases not matched to a gene: 11. In nucleotides, the CDR3 is TGTGCCAGTAGTATAGCCCCTGGGAGGGGGCGGGACACTGAAGCTTTCTTT. Amino acids: CASSIAPGRGRDTEAFF. Filled out from reference TRBV19 and TRBJ1-1, the complete variable domain reads DGGITQSPKYLFRKEGQNVTLSCEQNLNHDAMYWYRQDPGQGLRLIYYSQIVNDFQKGDIAEGYSVSREKKESFPLTVTSAQKNPTAFYLCASSIAPGRGRDTEAFFGQGTRLTVV.

This clonotype was counted many times. The chain employs TRBV6-1 and TRBJ1-1; the match to TRBD1 covers 10 bases. The germline CDR1 and CDR2 sequences are MNHNS and SASEGT. CDR3 length: 16 residues. With 7 bases clipped from V and 4 bases from J, the junction kept 12 bases outside the gene matches. The CDR3 here is CASIADRGVQSTEAFF. The CDR3, as DNA: TGTGCCAGCATCGCGGACAGGGGGGTGCAGAGCACTGAAGCTTTCTTT.

This clonotype was counted ten times or more. The chain employs TRBV6-2 or TRBV6-3 and TRBJ1-3; TRBD1 might be the D (6 bases). Deletions cut 5 bases from V and 4 bases from J, with 15 bases between. This CDR3 region has 15 residues. Germline V CDR1 and CDR2: MNHEY, SVGEGT. The DNA for the CDR3 is TGTGCCAGCAGTGAGGGGGGGGCGCGCGGAAACACCATATATTTT. This codes for CASSEGGARGNTIYF.

In this sample, this clonotype turned up many times. This chain uses TRBV6-5 with TRBJ2-7; possible D gene TRBD2, 5 bases. Germline CDR1 reads MNHEY; CDR2 reads SVGAGI. Trimming pared 2 bases from V and 12 bases from J, leaving 11 bases between. The length of the CDR3 is 11 residues. CDR3 DNA sequence: TGTGCCAGCAGTTACGGGAGCGAGGGGTACTTC. Residues: CASSYGSEGYF.

Remarks on this clonotype: This is likely an artifact of a read error, given a far larger clone one base away. V usage is TRBV20-1 and J usage is TRBJ2-4; 13 bases line up with TRBD2. The DNA end favors TRBJ2-1, so the J call may be wrong. The CDR3 has 16 residues. Germline V gene data show CDR1 as DFQATT and CDR2 as SNEGSKA (reference sequence). The chain's CDR3 is CSARGTSGSQKNEQFF. CDR3 sequence (DNA): TGCAGTGCTAGAGGGACTAGCGGGAGCCAAAAGAATGAGCAGTTCTTC.

The table lists this clonotype with many counts. This chain links TRBV2 with TRBJ2-3; D is unresolved. V lost 1 base, J lost 5 bases, and 13 bases lay in between. Germline V gene sequence: CDR1 SNHLY, CDR2 FYNNEI. The CDR3 runs to 15 residues. The CDR3 DNA reads TGTGCCAGCAGTGAAGAAGGGCTAGTATTAGATACGCAGTATTTT. Translating it yields CASSEEGLVLDTQYF.

This clonotype occurred many times. This chain uses TRBV6-5 with TRBJ2-2; D possibly corresponds to TRBD2 (5 bases). Germline V gene lookup returns CDR1 MNHEY and CDR2 SVGAGI. With 4 bases removed from V and 3 bases from J, the gap between germline ends came to 6 bases. This CDR3 region has 13 residues. The CDR3 loop reads CASSSLDTGELFF. The DNA of the CDR3 is TGTGCCAGCAGTTCACTAGACACCGGGGAGCTGTTTTTT.

In its sample, this clonotype was seen many times. This chain links TRBV12-3 or TRBV12-4 with TRBJ2-7; TRBD2 matches 10 bases. This CDR3 comprises 15 residues. V gave up 7 bases and J gave up 5 bases; unmatched junction bases: 11. CDR3 amino acids: CASTSLAGNPNEQYF. DNA of the CDR3: TGTGCCAGCACCTCACTAGCGGGAAATCCTAACGAGCAGTACTTC.

This clonotype has a count of ten or more. This chain joins TRBV12-3 or TRBV12-4 and TRBJ2-2; 10 bases line up with TRBD1. There are 17 residues in the CDR3. V trimming: 6 bases; J trimming: 0 bases; junction bases outside the gene matches: 7. CDR3: CASSGTGALANTGELFF. Written as DNA, the CDR3 is TGTGCCAGCAGCGGGACAGGGGCCCTTGCGAACACCGGGGAGCTGTTTTTT.

At least ten counts were recorded for this clonotype. The V call is TRBV27, the J call TRBJ2-3; maybe TRBD1 (6 bases). CDR3 length: 13 residues. CDR1 and CDR2 from the germline V gene are MNHEY and SMNVEV (reference sequence). Trimming cost V 2 bases and J 5 bases, with 8 bases left between them. For the CDR3, the DNA is TGTGCCAGCAGTTTAGTGGACAGAGATACGCAGTATTTT. Amino acid sequence: CASSLVDRDTQYF.